These T cell receptor beta chains were read from a single sample in a study of T cells in Graves' hyperthyroidism and ophthalmopathy. TCRdb used MiXCR to reprocess the multiplex PCR reads, holding one entry per CDR3 protein. The sample lists about 600,000 distinct CDR3 sequences, around 14% occurring once. The specimen was blood. The source is a woman between 18 and 30 years old with Graves' ophthalmopathy. Both conserved end residues are part of each CDR3. The D gene is left open where the match is weak. The size entry is marked missing in some rows and otherwise reads once, few, many or a size class.

D: -
size: many
J: TRBJ2-1
V: TRBV5-1
CDR3: CASSLSGTGGVEQFF
DNA: TGCGCCAGCAGCTTGTCGGGGACCGGCGGTGTTGAGCAGTTCTTC

D: TRBD2
size: -
J: TRBJ2-1
V: TRBV14
CDR3: CASSQEASGTRIYNEQFF
DNA: TGTGCCAGCAGCCAAGAGGCTAGCGGGACGCGCATCTACAATGAGCAGTTCTTC

D: TRBD1
size: many
J: TRBJ2-5
V: TRBV7-2
CDR3: CASSSDRGEETQYF
DNA: TGTGCCAGCAGCTCGGACAGGGGAGAAGAGACCCAGTACTTC

D: TRBD1
size: few
J: TRBJ2-1
V: TRBV6-4
CDR3: CASSRGPFEGNEQFF
DNA: TGTGCCAGCAGCAGGGGGCCCTTCGAGGGGAATGAGCAGTTCTTC

D: TRBD2
size: many
J: TRBJ2-1
V: TRBV7-8
CDR3: CASSLLAGAPSYNEQFF
DNA: TGTGCCAGCAGCTTACTAGCGGGAGCGCCCTCCTACAATGAGCAGTTCTTC

D: TRBD2
size: -
J: TRBJ2-1
V: TRBV6-5
CDR3: CASSYSLGLAGLNEQFF
DNA: TGTGCCAGCAGTTACTCTTTGGGACTAGCGGGCCTAAATGAGCAGTTCTTC

D: TRBD2
size: many
J: TRBJ2-3
V: TRBV5-1
CDR3: CASTGGIDDTDTQYF
DNA: TGCGCCAGCACCGGGGGGATAGATGACACAGATACGCAGTATTTT

D: TRBD2
size: -
J: TRBJ2-1
V: TRBV7-2
CDR3: CASTFLAGGGEQFF
DNA: TGTGCCAGTACCTTCCTAGCGGGAGGCGGTGAGCAGTTCTTC

D: -
size: few
J: TRBJ1-2
V: TRBV2
CDR3: CASKGYDGYTF
DNA: TGTGCCAGCAAGGGGTACGACGGCTACACCTTC

D: -
size: many
J: TRBJ2-1
V: TRBV7-2
CDR3: CASSLGPLNTYNEQFF
DNA: TGTGCCAGCAGCTTAGGGCCGCTAAACACCTACAATGAGCAGTTCTTC

D: -
size: few
J: TRBJ2-7
V: TRBV19
CDR3: CASSIRELSYEQYF
DNA: TGTGCCAGTAGTATCAGAGAATTATCCTACGAGCAGTACTTC

D: TRBD1
size: few
J: TRBJ1-1
V: TRBV5-1
CDR3: CASSPPRTGVGNTEAFF
DNA: TGCGCCAGCAGCCCCCCAAGGACAGGGGTGGGGAACACTGAAGCTTTCTTT

D: TRBD2
size: many
J: TRBJ2-7
V: TRBV2
CDR3: CASSDLGTRYEQYF
DNA: TGTGCCAGCAGTGATTTAGGGACTAGATACGAGCAGTACTTC

D: -
size: few
J: TRBJ2-3
V: TRBV6-2/TRBV6-3
CDR3: CASGPGLSTDTQYF
DNA: TGTGCCAGCGGGCCGGGACTCAGCACAGATACGCAGTATTTT

D: -
size: many
J: TRBJ1-5
V: TRBV12-3/TRBV12-4
CDR3: CASSFAAREGSNQPQHF
DNA: TGTGCCAGCAGTTTCGCCGCTCGGGAGGGATCCAATCAGCCCCAGCATTTT

D: -
size: many
J: TRBJ1-1
V: TRBV28
CDR3: CASSSDPGTEAFF
DNA: TGTGCCAGCAGTTCCGACCCGGGGACTGAAGCTTTCTTT

D: TRBD2
size: many
J: TRBJ2-7
V: TRBV7-2
CDR3: CASSGTGTSYEQYF
DNA: TGTGCCAGCAGCGGAACCGGGACTAGCTACGAGCAGTACTTC

D: -
size: -
J: TRBJ1-5
V: TRBV12-3/TRBV12-4
CDR3: CASTGGIANQPQHF
DNA: TGTGCCAGCACGGGGGGGATTGCTAATCAGCCCCAGCATTTT